This TCR beta chain was captured in a study of cytotoxic CD8 clonotypes in ibrutinib-treated CLL. Turning to the study itself: Among the patients, ten to eleven presented as relapsed/refractory and 15 as treatment-naive; 17 showed unmutated IGHV.

Notes on this clone: Its antigen is undetermined.

Depths of 1 in 200,000 to 1 in 1 million T cells were the sequencing target. The method was immunoSEQ multiplex PCR; TCRdb's version includes in-frame clones alone and lacks a portion of them. The data hold 250,000 to 350,000 clones, with roughly three quarters observed a single time. Findings of the study overall: Sustained-remission and progressing patients diverged in sampling times.

The trim removed 3 bases at V and 5 bases at J, leaving 16 bases unmatched. CDR1 SGHDN and CDR2 FVKESK come from the germline V gene. CDR3 size: 18 residues. The receptor was isolated from a human donor with chronic lymphocytic leukemia. Sequencing used PBMCs, obtained at disease progression, from a patient treated with ibrutinib. The V gene is TRBV14, the J gene TRBJ2-5, with 9 bases identical to TRBD2. The CDR3 loop reads CASSHGRLAADPFETQYF. CDR3 nucleotides: TGTGCCAGCAGCCACGGCCGACTAGCGGCGGATCCATTCGAGACCCAGTACTTC.